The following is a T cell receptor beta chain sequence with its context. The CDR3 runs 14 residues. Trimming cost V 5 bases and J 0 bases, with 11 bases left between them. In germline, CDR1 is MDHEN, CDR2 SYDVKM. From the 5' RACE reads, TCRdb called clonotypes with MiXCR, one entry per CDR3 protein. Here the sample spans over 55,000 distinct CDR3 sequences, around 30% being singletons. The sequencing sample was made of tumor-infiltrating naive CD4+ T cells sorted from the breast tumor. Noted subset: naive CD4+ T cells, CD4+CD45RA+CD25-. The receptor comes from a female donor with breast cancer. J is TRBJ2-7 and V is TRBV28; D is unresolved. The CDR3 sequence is CASSTIGSSYEQYF. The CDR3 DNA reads TGTGCCAGCAGTACCATCGGCAGCTCCTACGAGCAGTACTTC.